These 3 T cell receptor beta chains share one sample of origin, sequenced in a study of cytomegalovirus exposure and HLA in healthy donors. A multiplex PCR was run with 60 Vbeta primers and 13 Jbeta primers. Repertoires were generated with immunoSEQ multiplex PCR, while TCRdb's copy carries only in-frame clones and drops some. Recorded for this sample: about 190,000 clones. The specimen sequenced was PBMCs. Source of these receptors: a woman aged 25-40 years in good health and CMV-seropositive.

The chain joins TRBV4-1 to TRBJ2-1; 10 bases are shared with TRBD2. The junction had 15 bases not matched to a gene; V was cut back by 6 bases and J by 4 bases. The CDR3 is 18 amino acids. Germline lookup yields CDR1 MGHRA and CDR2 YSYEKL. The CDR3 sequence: CASSRGMVSGRRYNEQFF. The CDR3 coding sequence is TGCGCCAGCAGTCGGGGGATGGTTAGCGGGAGGAGGTACAATGAGCAGTTCTTC.

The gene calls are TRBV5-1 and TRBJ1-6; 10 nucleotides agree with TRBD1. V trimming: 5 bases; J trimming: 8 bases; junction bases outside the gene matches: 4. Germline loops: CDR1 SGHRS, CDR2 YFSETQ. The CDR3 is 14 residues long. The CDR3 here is CASSLGTGDSPLHF. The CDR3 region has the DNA TGCGCCAGCAGTTTAGGGACAGGGGATTCACCCCTCCACTTT.

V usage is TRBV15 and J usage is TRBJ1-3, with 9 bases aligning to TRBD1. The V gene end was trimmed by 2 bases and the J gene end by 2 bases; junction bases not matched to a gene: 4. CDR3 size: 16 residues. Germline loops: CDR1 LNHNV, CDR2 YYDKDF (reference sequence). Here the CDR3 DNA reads TGTGCCACCAGCAGAACAGGGGGCTGGGCTGGAAACACCATATATTTT. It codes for CATSRTGGWAGNTIYF.